One and the same sample provided the 10 T cell receptor beta chains below, sequenced in a study of T cells after yellow fever vaccination. Via MiXCR, TCRdb re-called the 5' RACE reads, giving one row per CDR3 protein. The data contain approximately 330,000 distinct CDR3 sequences, approximately 13% of them singletons. This specimen consisted of CD4+ T cells sorted from PBMCs, obtained 15 days after the yellow fever booster vaccination. The receptors originated from a man younger than 30 who received the YFV17D yellow fever vaccine.

This clonotype was found many times. The V call is TRBV6-5, the J call TRBJ1-5; D gene uncertain. The length of the CDR3 is 17 residues. V was trimmed by 0 bases and J by 0 bases, leaving 12 bases between them. The germline CDR1 and CDR2 sequences are MNHEY and SVGAGI. The CDR3 nucleotides are TGTGCCAGCAGTTACTCGATGTCCGGGGTTAGCAATCAGCCCCAGCATTTT. It codes for CASSYSMSGVSNQPQHF.

The rearrangement uses TRBV28 and TRBJ2-3, with D perhaps being TRBD1 or TRBD2 (5 bases each). The CDR3 contains 15 residues. Trimming took 5 bases from V and 5 from J, leaving 17 bases between them. CDR1 MDHEN and CDR2 SYDVKM come from the germline V gene. CDR3 amino acids: CASSSWDRLRDTQYF. In nucleotides, the CDR3 is TGTGCCAGCAGTAGTTGGGACCGACTCAGAGATACGCAGTATTTT.

This clonotype turned up a few times. The V and J genes are TRBV5-6 and TRBJ2-7; D uncertain. The germline CDR1 and CDR2 sequences are SGHDT and YYEEEE. This CDR3 spans 13 amino acids. Trimming cost V 0 bases and J 2 bases, with 6 bases left between them. DNA of the CDR3: TGTGCCAGCAGCTTGGACGTTACCTACGAGCAGTACTTC. As protein: CASSLDVTYEQYF.

This clonotype showed up many times. DNA of the CDR3: TGTGCCAGCAGCTACGTGGATACGCAGTATTTT. Its protein is CASSYVDTQYF. The rearrangement uses TRBV2 and TRBJ2-3, with D hard to call. The germline V and J ends were trimmed by 6 bases and 6 bases, with 7 bases remaining between them. The CDR3 length is 11 residues. Germline CDR1 reads SNHLY; CDR2 reads FYNNEI.

The V call is TRBV7-2, the J call TRBJ1-2, with unresolved D. In germline, CDR1 is SGHTA, CDR2 FQGNSA. Between the trimmed V and J ends, which lost 5 bases and 6 bases, there was a span of 4 bases. The CDR3 spans 10 residues. CDR3 sequence (DNA): TGTGCCAGCAGCCCTAATGGCTACACCTTC. This translates into CASSPNGYTF.

CDR3 protein: CSATRGKETQYF. DNA for the CDR3: TGCAGTGCTACCAGGGGAAAAGAGACCCAGTACTTC. The rearrangement links TRBV20-1 to TRBJ2-5; D perhaps matches TRBD1 (6 bases). Germline-derived CDR1 and CDR2 are DFQATT and SNEGSKA (reference sequence). The CDR3 loop spans 12 amino acids. V was trimmed by 4 bases and J by 3 bases, leaving 9 bases between them.

A few counts support this clonotype. The rearrangement uses TRBV2 and TRBJ1-2, with 8 positions matching TRBD1. J gave up 7 bases and V 1 base, and 8 bases lay outside the gene matches. CDR1 SNHLY and CDR2 FYNNEI come from the germline V gene. The CDR3 has 15 amino acids. CDR3 in amino acids: CASSEDRGKSGGYTF. The CDR3 DNA sequence: TGTGCCAGCAGTGAAGACAGGGGGAAGAGCGGTGGCTACACCTTC.

This clonotype occurred a few times. J is TRBJ1-6 and V is TRBV4-3, with D uncertain. The CDR3 covers 15 residues. V lost 0 bases to trimming and J lost 9 bases, with 12 bases between them. Germline lookup yields CDR1 LGHNA and CDR2 YSLEER. CDR3 residues: CASSQEHQGGSPLHF. The CDR3 DNA reads as TGCGCCAGCAGCCAAGAGCACCAAGGAGGTTCACCCCTCCACTTT.

This clonotype has a handful of counts. The rearrangement joins TRBV29-1 to TRBJ1-5; no clear D. CDR1 SQVTM and CDR2 ANQGSEA come from the germline V gene. This CDR3 has 12 residues. V lost 7 bases and J lost 2, with 9 bases in between. This CDR3 is CSAHDGNQPQHF. The CDR3 DNA is TGCAGCGCCCATGATGGCAATCAGCCCCAGCATTTT.

This clonotype showed up just a few times. J is TRBJ2-4 and V is TRBV4-2; no reliable D call. The CDR3 has 14 residues. Germline-derived CDR1 and CDR2 are LGHNA and YNFKEQ. Trimming took off 0 bases at V and 1 base at J, with 4 bases between the two ends. The CDR3 loop is CASSQDLAKNIQYF. The CDR3 coding sequence is TGTGCCAGCAGCCAAGATCTCGCCAAAAACATTCAGTACTTC.